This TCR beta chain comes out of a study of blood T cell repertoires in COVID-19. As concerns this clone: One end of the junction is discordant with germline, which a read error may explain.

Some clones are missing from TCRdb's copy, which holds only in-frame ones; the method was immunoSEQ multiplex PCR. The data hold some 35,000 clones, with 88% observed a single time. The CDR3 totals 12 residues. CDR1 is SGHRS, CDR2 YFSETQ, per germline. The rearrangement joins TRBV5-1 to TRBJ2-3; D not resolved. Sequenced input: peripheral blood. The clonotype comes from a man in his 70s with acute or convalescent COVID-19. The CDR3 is CASSLTTETQYF. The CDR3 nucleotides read TGCGCCAGCAGCTTGACAACAGAGACGCAGTATTTT. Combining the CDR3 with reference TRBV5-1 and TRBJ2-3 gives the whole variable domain KAGVTQTPRYLIKTRGQQVTLSCSPISGHRSVSWYQQTPGQGLQFLFEYFSETQRNKGNFPGRFSGRQFSNSRSEMNVSTLELGDSALYLCASSLTTETQYFGPGTRLTVL.